Below are 30 T cell receptor beta chains sequenced from a single sample in a study of blood T cell repertoires in COVID-19. Only in-frame clones appear in the TCRdb table, and some are missing; sequencing was by immunoSEQ multiplex PCR. Here the sample spans approximately 63,000 clones, more than 85% being singletons. The sequenced sample consisted of peripheral blood. These TCRs come from a man older than 75 in a cohort sampled during active COVID-19.

In DNA form, the CDR3 reads TGTGCCAGCAGCGTTGGACTAGCGGGGAGGGAAGAGACCCAGTACTTC. Encoded protein: CASSVGLAGREETQYF. The chain uses TRBV9 and TRBJ2-5; 12 bases align to TRBD2. Germline V gene sequence: CDR1 SGDLS, CDR2 YYNGEE. The CDR3 spans 16 residues. V lost 2 bases, J lost 3 bases, and 5 bases stayed unmatched.

The chain is built from TRBV6-5 and TRBJ1-6; TRBD1 aligns across 7 bases. V lost 4 bases, J lost 10 bases, and 13 bases stayed unmatched. The CDR3 totals 16 residues. Germline V CDR1 and CDR2: MNHEY, SVGAGI. The CDR3 DNA is TGTGCCAGCAGTTTCCTCTTGACAGGGTCATGGTCACCCCTCCACTTT. It encodes CASSFLLTGSWSPLHF.

The gene calls are TRBV18 and TRBJ2-7; 11 bases match TRBD2. The CDR3 covers 16 residues. Germline CDR1 reads KGHSH; CDR2 reads LQKENI. J gave up 5 bases and V 2 bases, and 8 bases lay outside the gene matches. The CDR3, as DNA: TGTGCCAGCTCACCAGGGGGACTAGCGGTCAGGGACGAGCAGTACTTC. Its translation: CASSPGGLAVRDEQYF.

Only one count was recorded for this clone. The chain recombines TRBV30 with TRBJ1-1; D is undetermined. Germline loops: CDR1 GTSNPN, CDR2 SVGIG (reference sequence). V lost 4 bases and J lost 1, with 19 bases in between. CDR3 length: 16 amino acids. The CDR3 is CAWMTPRGRGNTEAFF. For the CDR3, the DNA is TGTGCCTGGATGACCCCGCGAGGGCGGGGGAACACTGAAGCTTTCTTT.

The V call is TRBV19, the J call TRBJ1-5; possible D gene TRBD1, 5 bases. V gave up 2 bases and J gave up 1 base, with 12 bases separating them. The CDR3 spans 16 residues. Germline lookup yields CDR1 LNHDA and CDR2 SQIVND (reference sequence). The CDR3 sequence: CASSIRGTRSNQPQHF. In DNA, the CDR3 is TGTGCCAGTAGTATACGGGGGACGAGGAGCAATCAGCCCCAGCATTTT.

The sample holds a few counts of this clone. The chain employs TRBV7-6 and TRBJ2-7; no clear D gene. Between the trimmed V and J ends, which lost 1 base and 0 bases, there was a span of 19 bases. The CDR3 is made up of 18 amino acids. Germline V CDR1 and CDR2: SGHVS, FNYEAQ. CDR3 nucleotide sequence: TGTGCCAGCAGCTTAGGGATGGGCGACACTCGAGACTCCTACGAGCAGTACTTC. Translating it yields CASSLGMGDTRDSYEQYF.

The chain couples TRBV5-1 to TRBJ2-1; 7 bases align to TRBD2. V was pared by 2 bases and J by 0 bases, with 5 bases of the junction left unmatched. This CDR3 region has 16 residues. The germline gives CDR1 SGHRS, CDR2 YFSETQ. CDR3 DNA sequence: TGCGCCAGCAGCTTCTCAACGGGGGGCTCCTACAATGAGCAGTTCTTC. Translated, it gives CASSFSTGGSYNEQFF.

V gene TRBV9 combines with J gene TRBJ1-2; the match to TRBD1 covers 11 bases. After removal of 3 bases from V and 4 bases from J, the junction contained 8 bases not matched to a gene. CDR1 and CDR2 from the germline V gene are SGDLS and YYNGEE. The CDR3 length is 16 residues. In DNA, the CDR3 is TGTGCCAGCAGCGCCCGGGGACAGGGGGGTGGCTATGGCTACACCTTC. It codes for CASSARGQGGGYGYTF.

This clone appeared once. This chain uses TRBV9 with TRBJ2-2; D is possibly TRBD1 (6 bases). Trimming shortened V by 2 bases and J by 5 bases, and 13 bases separated the two germline ends. The CDR3 runs to 15 residues. Germline V CDR1 and CDR2: SGDLS, YYNGEE. This CDR3 reads CASSVREDRTGELFF. The CDR3 DNA follows: TGTGCCAGCAGCGTGAGAGAGGACAGAACCGGGGAGCTGTTTTTT. Supplemented by reference TRBV9 and TRBJ2-2, the full variable domain reads DSGVTQTPKHLITATGQRVTLRCSPRSGDLSVYWYQQSLDQGLQFLIQYYNGEERAKGNILERFSAQQFPDLHSELNLSSLELGDSALYFCASSVREDRTGELFFGEGSRLTVL.

The V gene is TRBV30, the J gene TRBJ1-4; D remains ambiguous. This CDR3 has 15 residues. Per germline, CDR1 GTSNPN and CDR2 SVGIG (reference sequence). The V end lost 3 bases, the J end lost 1 base, and 12 bases lay between the germline ends. This CDR3 is CAWSQARVTNEKLFF. The CDR3 DNA reads as TGTGCCTGGAGCCAAGCTCGGGTAACTAATGAAAAACTGTTTTTT. The full variable domain, with the rest looked up from reference TRBV30 and TRBJ1-4, is SQTIHQWPATLVQPVGSPLSLECTVEGTSNPNLYWYRQAAGRGLQLLFYSVGIGQISSEVPQNLSASRPQDRQFILSSKKLLLSDSGFYLCAWSQARVTNEKLFFGSGTQLSVL.

The gene calls are TRBV6-6 and TRBJ2-2; 11 bases fit TRBD1. The CDR3 is made up of 15 amino acids. Germline V lookup: CDR1 MNHNY, CDR2 SVGAGI (reference sequence). The V and J ends lost 5 bases and 6 bases, in that order; junction bases with no gene match: 5. This CDR3 reads CASSRDRGAAGELFF. The CDR3 nucleotides are TGTGCCAGCAGTAGGGACAGGGGGGCTGCCGGGGAGCTGTTTTTT.

This clone was observed a single time. The chain joins TRBV10-2 to TRBJ2-5; 8 bases align to TRBD1. Germline V gives CDR1 WSHSY, CDR2 SAAADI. CDR3 length: 14 residues. J was trimmed by 4 bases and V by 5 bases; bases with no gene match: 6. The chain's CDR3 is CASSWDRTAETQYF. CDR3 DNA sequence: TGCGCCAGCAGTTGGGACAGGACAGCAGAGACCCAGTACTTC.

The chain carries TRBV19 and TRBJ1-4; TRBD1 matches 10 bases. Trimming took 1 base from V and 7 from J; bases not matched to a gene: 3. The CDR3 contains 15 residues. The germline V gene encodes CDR1 LNHDA and CDR2 SQIVND (reference sequence). For the CDR3, the DNA is TGTGCCAGTAGTATAGGACAGGGGGCCGCTGAAAAACTGTTTTTT. It codes for CASSIGQGAAEKLFF.

This clone showed up many times. The genes are TRBV5-1 and TRBJ2-7, with a tentative D call TRBD2 (5 bases). V was shortened by 2 bases and J by 3 bases, with 15 bases between the two germline ends. Germline lookup yields CDR1 SGHRS and CDR2 YFSETQ. This CDR3 is 15 amino acids long. The DNA for the CDR3 is TGCGCCAGCAGCTTAGGGAGAAACCCCTACTACGAGCAGTACTTC. Residues: CASSLGRNPYYEQYF.

This chain connects TRBV7-8 to TRBJ2-1; 12 bases fit TRBD2. The junction had 7 bases not matched to a gene; V was cut back by 0 bases and J by 10 bases. CDR3 length: 16 residues. Looked up from germline, CDR1 is SGHVS and CDR2 is FQNEAQ. The CDR3 spells CASSLAPTSGRSEQFF. DNA for the CDR3: TGTGCCAGCAGCTTAGCCCCAACTAGCGGGAGGAGCGAGCAGTTCTTC.

The CDR3 DNA is TGTGCCAGCAGTTTAACCGGGACAGGGTATTCACCCCTCCACTTT. Protein product: CASSLTGTGYSPLHF. This chain links TRBV7-9 with TRBJ1-6, with 9 bases lining up with TRBD1. Germline lookup yields CDR1 SEHNR and CDR2 FQNEAQ (reference sequence). The V segment lost 6 bases and the J segment 8 bases; nucleotides outside the gene matches: 8. This CDR3 comprises 15 residues.

This clone was recorded a few times. The CDR3 is CASSQDRQGPGNTIYF. The CDR3 DNA reads TGTGCCAGCAGCCAAGACCGACAGGGCCCTGGAAACACCATATATTTT. This chain joins TRBV4-2 and TRBJ1-3, with 7 nucleotides matching TRBD1. This CDR3 contains 16 residues. CDR1 is LGHNA and CDR2 is YNFKEQ in the germline V gene. V was pared by 0 bases and J by 2 bases, with 4 bases of the junction left unmatched.

The rearrangement uses TRBV19 and TRBJ2-1; 11 bases are a match to TRBD1. Trimming at V came to 6 bases and at J to 8 bases, leaving 9 bases not matched to a gene. The CDR3 covers 15 residues. Germline-derived CDR1 and CDR2 are LNHDA and SQIVND (reference sequence). CDR3 loop: CASRPRTGGSDEQFF. CDR3 nucleotide sequence: TGTGCCAGTAGGCCGCGGACAGGGGGCTCGGATGAGCAGTTCTTC. Combining the CDR3 with reference TRBV19 and TRBJ2-1 gives the whole variable domain DGGITQSPKYLFRKEGQNVTLSCEQNLNHDAMYWYRQDPGQGLRLIYYSQIVNDFQKGDIAEGYSVSREKKESFPLTVTSAQKNPTAFYLCASRPRTGGSDEQFFGPGTRLTVL.

The chain carries TRBV11-2 and TRBJ1-1; a possible D gene is TRBD1 (6 bases). CDR1 and CDR2 from the germline V gene are SGHAT and FQNNGV. With 0 bases removed from V and 1 base from J, the gap between germline ends came to 9 bases. The CDR3 has 15 amino acids. The CDR3 protein is CASSLEATGNTEAFF. The CDR3 coding sequence is TGTGCCAGCAGCTTAGAAGCGACAGGGAACACTGAAGCTTTCTTT.

The chain combines TRBV25-1 with TRBJ2-3; 8 bases match TRBD1. Germline V CDR1 and CDR2: MGHDK, SYGVNS. Trimming at V came to 8 bases and at J to 10 bases, leaving 5 bases not matched to a gene. This CDR3 contains 11 residues. CDR3 nucleotide sequence: TGTGCCAGCCGGACAGGGTTCGCGCAGTATTTT. It is translated as CASRTGFAQYF. Supplemented by reference TRBV25-1 and TRBJ2-3, the full variable domain reads EADIYQTPRYLVIGTGKKITLECSQTMGHDKMYWYQQDPGMELHLIHYSYGVNSTEKGDLSSESTVSRIRTEHFPLTLESARPSHTSQYLCASRTGFAQYFGPGTRLTVL.

The rearrangement links TRBV4-1 to TRBJ1-4; a possible D gene is TRBD1 (5 bases). Germline V gene data show CDR1 as MGHRA and CDR2 as YSYEKL. The CDR3 runs to 13 residues. V was clipped by 5 bases and J by 8 bases, with 12 bases between them. In DNA form, the CDR3 reads TGCGCCAGCAGCGCCAGGGAAAGCGAAAAACTGTTTTTT. Translation gives CASSARESEKLFF.

This clone appeared a single time. The rearrangement joins TRBV19 to TRBJ1-2, with D perhaps TRBD1 (6 bases). CDR3 size: 15 residues. Germline V lookup: CDR1 LNHDA, CDR2 SQIVND (reference sequence). V was pared by 6 bases and J by 0 bases, with 14 bases between. The CDR3 sequence: CASRLPTGPNYGYTF. CDR3 nucleotides: TGTGCCAGTAGACTCCCGACAGGACCTAACTATGGCTACACCTTC.

The chain uses TRBV2 and TRBJ1-6; D is uncertain. The CDR3 spans 13 residues. The V end was cut by 8 bases, the J end by 10 bases, with 15 bases between. The V gene's germline CDR1 is SNHLY and CDR2 FYNNEI. The CDR3 region is CASSGPEGSPLHF. CDR3 nucleotides: TGTGCCAGCTCCGGGCCTGAGGGATCACCCCTCCACTTT.

V and J are TRBV5-4 and TRBJ2-1; TRBD2 matches 9 bases. This CDR3 is built from 16 residues. V shed 4 bases, J shed 5 bases, and the junction held 10 bases outside the gene matches. Germline V gene data show CDR1 as SGHNT and CDR2 as YYREEE (reference sequence). The CDR3 region is CASSPRAGTSNNEQFF. CDR3 nucleotides: TGTGCCAGCAGCCCTCGAGCGGGGACTAGCAACAATGAGCAGTTCTTC.

This clone is judged medium-sized. The rearrangement links TRBV20-1 to TRBJ1-2; D ambiguous. Trimming left V 4 bases short and J 7 bases short, with 10 bases between. Germline V gene lookup returns CDR1 DFQATT and CDR2 SNEGSKA (reference sequence). The CDR3 is 11 residues long. DNA for the CDR3: TGCAGTGCTACGGGATCGGGTGGCTACACCTTC. Protein: CSATGSGGYTF.

The chain is built from TRBV12-3 or TRBV12-4 and TRBJ2-3; D ambiguous. V was clipped by 6 bases and J by 6 bases, with 10 bases between them. The CDR3 totals 12 residues. The CDR3 region has the DNA TGTGCCAGCAGCCCAGGTTTCGATACGCAGTATTTT. This sequence encodes CASSPGFDTQYF.

The chain joins TRBV18 to TRBJ1-6; D may be TRBD1 (6 bases). Between the trimmed V and J ends, which lost 4 bases and 0 bases, there was a span of 10 bases. The CDR3 is made up of 16 amino acids. Germline V gives CDR1 KGHSH, CDR2 LQKENI. CDR3 in DNA: TGTGCCAGCTCACGAACAGGGACCTCCTATAATTCACCCCTCCACTTT. As protein: CASSRTGTSYNSPLHF.

The table lists this clone with a count of one. This chain connects TRBV5-6 to TRBJ2-3; no clear D gene. Trimming removed 2 bases at V and 2 bases at J, with 3 bases between. The CDR3 covers 12 residues. Looked up from germline, CDR1 is SGHDT and CDR2 is YYEEEE. The CDR3 DNA reads as TGTGCCAGCAGCTTCCTCACAGATACGCAGTATTTT. Translation: CASSFLTDTQYF.

This rearrangement joins TRBV5-1 to TRBJ2-7; 9 nucleotides line up with TRBD2. Losses at the gene ends were 1 base for V and 2 bases for J; bases not matched to a gene: 4. Germline-derived CDR1 and CDR2 are SGHRS and YFSETQ. The CDR3 is made up of 15 amino acids. CDR3: CASSLSGGPPYEQYF. The CDR3 DNA reads TGCGCCAGCAGCTTGAGCGGGGGGCCCCCCTACGAGCAGTACTTC.

Here the CDR3 DNA reads TGTGCCAGCAGGGAAAAAGGACAGCAAGGTGGCTACACCTTC. Its translation: CASREKGQQGGYTF. The V and J genes are TRBV5-8 and TRBJ1-2, with D perhaps matching TRBD1 (6 bases). V lost 5 bases, J lost 7 bases, and 18 bases lay in between. Germline V gene sequence: CDR1 SGHTS, CDR2 YDEGEE. CDR3 length: 14 residues. The variable domain in full, completed from reference TRBV5-8 and TRBJ1-2, reads EAGVTQSPTHLIKTRGQQATLRCSPISGHTSVYWYQQALGLGLQFLLWYDEGEERNRGNFPPRFSGRQFPNYSSELNVNALELEDSALYLCASREKGQQGGYTFGSGTRLTVV.